This TCR beta chain came from a study of CD8+CD57+ T cells in acquired aplastic anemia. Study details: The study obtained an average of around 3.4 ug of DNA from sorted CD4+ and CD8+ cells.

As to this clonotype: The antigen remains unidentified. At one of its ends the junction is not consistent with the germline gene, which may arise from a read error.

Study-level findings and limits: A significant difference in CD8+ Simpson's diversity between patients and controls was not found. More than 25 was the count of CD8+ CDR3 sequences that patients shared with controls.

CDR1 SGHNT and CDR2 YENEEA come from the germline V gene. This CDR3 is built from 16 residues. For sequencing, patients were chosen who had shown expansion of CD8+CD57+ cells by flow cytometry. Severe acquired aplastic anemia was the diagnosis recorded for all patients. The template used for profiling TCR beta VDJ and CDR3 was genomic DNA. A single record per CDR3 protein comes from TCRdb applying MiXCR to the reads. The sample holds 400,000 to 600,000 distinct CDR3 sequences, around 30% seen once. The receptor's source is a human donor with aplastic anemia. The V and J genes are TRBV11-3 and TRBJ2-5; TRBD1 matches 9 bases. The sample taken for sequencing was sorted CD4+, CD8+, or CD8+CD57+ T cells (not recorded which) from PBMCs. Written as DNA, the CDR3 is TGTGCCAGCAGCTTAGCTGGGACAGGGTTTGCGGAGACCCAGTACTTT. It is translated as CASSLAGTGFAETQYF.